The present TCR beta chain was sequenced within a study of cytomegalovirus exposure and HLA in healthy donors. Study details: Earlier, 95 million to 130 million unique TCR beta sequences were recovered from roughly 200 million T cells by an analysis.

General observations from the study: Association with HLA alleles at 0.05 false discovery rate was found for 15,000 or so TCR beta sequences in a later analysis. Later work found that TCR association rates differed between HLA loci; DRB1 had the most and HLA-C the fewest. Immune exposure information comprised only CMV serostatus.

Regarding this clone: The antigen remains unidentified.

The PCR made use of 60 Vbeta and 13 Jbeta primers. Method: immunoSEQ multiplex PCR; TCRdb's copy keeps in-frame clones and lacks some. The sample contains roughly 180,000 clones, approximately 72% of which appear only once. The receptor was isolated from a female donor in good health and CMV-seronegative. Sequencing was carried out using PBMCs.

CDR3 region: CSVGSSGSRTGELFF. CDR3 coding DNA: TGCAGCGTTGGGAGTAGCGGGAGTCGGACCGGGGAGCTGTTTTTT. The chain links TRBV29-1 to TRBJ2-2; 9 bases align to TRBD2. Germline CDR1 is SQVTM and CDR2 is ANQGSEA. The CDR3 totals 15 residues. Trimming cost V 4 bases and J 5 bases; bases outside gene matches: 8.